The source of this T cell receptor (beta chain) is a study of blood T cell repertoires in COVID-19. Study in general: Whether acute or convalescent, the COVID-19 samples came from the United States, Italy and Spain.

The table came from immunoSEQ multiplex PCR; TCRdb's copy has only in-frame clones and leaves some out. The sample lists a few hundred thousand clones; roughly 89% were seen once. The CDR3 runs to 14 residues. The germline V gene encodes CDR1 MNHEY and CDR2 SMNVEV (reference sequence). Between the trimmed V and J ends, which lost 3 bases and 2 bases, there was a span of 11 bases. Participants came from 20 to 25 US areas, aged roughly 18 to 89 years. Symptom resolution, clearance, or two negative PCRs marked donors in Cohort 3 as recovered. Sequenced material: PBMCs or T cells enriched from blood (not recorded which). The rearrangement uses TRBV27 and TRBJ2-7, with D possibly TRBD1 on 6 matching bases. This receptor was obtained from a woman between 50 and 59 years old who had recovered from COVID-19. The CDR3 DNA reads TGTGCCAGCAGTTTGGCAGGGGAGACCTACGAGCAGTACTTC. Amino acid sequence: CASSLAGETYEQYF.